This entry describes one TCR beta chain. The germline V and J ends were trimmed by 7 bases and 0 bases, with 6 bases remaining between them. The CDR3 loop spans 11 amino acids. CDR1 is DFQATT and CDR2 is SNEGSKA in the germline V gene (reference sequence). This entry belongs to a study of blood T cell repertoires in COVID-19. Looking at the study overall: From the United States, Italy and Spain came samples of acute and convalescent COVID-19. In each case, the material was cDNA or gDNA derived from T cells, B-cell-depleted T cells, or PBMCs.

Under the authors' procedure: Amplification from reference gene primers served as the basis for estimated nucleated cell counts. Assay: immunoSEQ multiplex PCR; the TCRdb copy retains only in-frame clones and omits some. That table gives V, J and clone size, and the DNA gave D and trimming. The table records some 160,000 clones, roughly 80% of them present only once. The rearrangement links TRBV20-1 to TRBJ2-5, with D possibly being TRBD2 (6 bases). The sequencing input was peripheral blood. The sequence came from a woman aged 80 or over with acute or convalescent COVID-19. The CDR3 DNA reads TGCAGTGGGGGGGACCAAGAGACCCAGTACTTC. Its protein is CSGGDQETQYF.